Presented here are 10 T cell receptor beta chains from one specimen sequenced in a study of cytomegalovirus exposure and HLA in healthy donors. In the PCR, 60 Vbeta and 13 Jbeta primers were used. The data were produced by immunoSEQ multiplex PCR, yet TCRdb's version contains in-frame clones alone and is incomplete. The repertoire holds around 150,000 clones, 70% to 80% seen once, with more than 1.2% in the top ten. Sequences were obtained from PBMCs. The receptor source for this set is a male donor in good health and CMV-seronegative.

This chain links TRBV6-1 with TRBJ1-2; D gene ambiguous. Trimming removed 0 bases from V and 4 bases from J, with 12 bases in between. The CDR3 extends over 15 amino acids. CDR1 and CDR2 from the germline V gene are MNHNS and SASEGT. The CDR3 loop reads CASSEATGYPYGYTF. Written as DNA, the CDR3 is TGTGCCAGCAGTGAAGCGACGGGGTACCCCTATGGCTACACCTTC.

This chain uses TRBV7-2 with TRBJ2-1; tentatively, D is TRBD1 (6 bases). This CDR3 is built from 15 residues. V lost 3 bases and J lost 0, with 9 bases in between. The V gene's germline CDR1 is SGHTA and CDR2 FQGNSA. The CDR3 loop reads CASSLTGSSYNEQFF. The CDR3 DNA reads TGTGCCAGCAGCTTGACAGGCAGCTCCTACAATGAGCAGTTCTTC. The complete variable domain, with remaining parts taken from reference TRBV7-2 and TRBJ2-1, reads GAGVSQSPSNKVTEKGKDVELRCDPISGHTALYWYRQSLGQGLEFLIYFQGNSAPDKSGLPSDRFSAERTGGSVSTLTIQRTQQEDSAVYLCASSLTGSSYNEQFFGPGTRLTVL.

The chain links TRBV6-1 to TRBJ2-7, with TRBD2 matching over 8 bases. Germline trimming cut 1 base from V and 3 bases from J; bases unmatched to any gene: 2. CDR1 is MNHNS, CDR2 SASEGT, per germline. The CDR3 contains 14 residues. CDR3 DNA sequence: TGTGCCAGCAGTGAAGACGCGGGGGGCTACGAGCAGTACTTC. Translation: CASSEDAGGYEQYF.

V gene TRBV30 combines with J gene TRBJ2-2; 7 nucleotides agree with TRBD2. Germline-derived CDR1 and CDR2 are GTSNPN and SVGIG (reference sequence). The CDR3 consists of 15 residues. The V and J ends lost 7 bases and 1 base, in that order; junction bases with no gene match: 9. The CDR3 here is CASPVGGRNTGELFF. Here the CDR3 DNA reads TGTGCCTCCCCGGTGGGCGGGAGGAACACCGGGGAGCTGTTTTTT.

This rearrangement joins TRBV7-2 to TRBJ1-2; D possibly corresponds to TRBD1 (6 bases). The V gene lost 5 bases and the J gene lost 2 bases, with 15 bases spanning the gap. The CDR3 is made up of 15 amino acids. Germline lookup yields CDR1 SGHTA and CDR2 FQGNSA. CDR3 residues: CASSLRTVSNYGYTF. For the CDR3, the DNA is TGTGCCAGCAGCCTTCGGACAGTTTCCAACTATGGCTACACCTTC.

The gene calls are TRBV18 and TRBJ2-7, with D hard to call. Trimming cost V 1 base and J 3 bases, with 10 bases left between them. This CDR3 region has 14 residues. Germline V gene lookup returns CDR1 KGHSH and CDR2 LQKENI. Here the CDR3 reads CASSPLALGYEQYF. CDR3 DNA sequence: TGTGCCAGCTCACCACTAGCTCTGGGCTACGAGCAGTACTTC.

This clone was observed once. The chain carries TRBV4-2 and TRBJ2-3; D is unclear. V was pared by 5 bases and J by 6 bases, with 12 bases between. The CDR3 length is 13 residues. Germline CDR1 is LGHNA and CDR2 is YNFKEQ. The CDR3 DNA follows: TGTGCCAGCAGCAGCGTCGCTACGGATACGCAGTATTTT. It encodes CASSSVATDTQYF.

V and J are TRBV27 and TRBJ1-2; D is uncertain. Trimming left V 3 bases short and J 4 bases short, with 12 bases between. This CDR3 is 14 amino acids long. Germline CDR1 is MNHEY and CDR2 is SMNVEV (reference sequence). The CDR3 coding sequence is TGTGCCAGCAGTTTCCGGACTGGGTCCTATGGCTACACCTTC. Its protein product is CASSFRTGSYGYTF.

In the case of this clone: This same CDR3 is encoded by further DNA sequences in the sample. The J gene is TRBJ2-1, the V gene TRBV2; D uncertain. V gave up 1 base and J gave up 0 bases, with 7 bases separating them. The CDR3 contains 15 residues. Germline values: CDR1 SNHLY, CDR2 FYNNEI. DNA for the CDR3: TGTGCCAGCAGTGAAGACAGATCCTCCTACAATGAGCAGTTCTTC. This sequence encodes CASSEDRSSYNEQFF.

The chain combines TRBV6-5 with TRBJ1-5; 10 bases align to TRBD1. The V and J ends lost 4 bases and 5 bases, in that order; junction bases with no gene match: 5. Germline lookup yields CDR1 MNHEY and CDR2 SVGAGI. The length of the CDR3 is 15 residues. CDR3 coding DNA: TGTGCCAGCAGTTTAGGGACAGGGGTGGATCAGCCCCAGCATTTT. Its translation is CASSLGTGVDQPQHF.